This paragraph reports one T cell receptor beta chain. The sample originates from a study of blood T cell repertoires in COVID-19. About the research overall: The analysed material was cDNA or gDNA that came from T cells, B-cell-depleted T cells, or PBMCs.

V dropped 0 bases and J dropped 1 base, with 7 bases sitting between them. The CDR3 is 15 amino acids. In germline, CDR1 is LGHDT, CDR2 YNNKEL (reference sequence). The protocol was immunoSEQ multiplex PCR, while the TCRdb copy is restricted to in-frame clones and leaves out a portion. The repertoire consists of 60,000 to 90,000 clones, with 80% to 85% occurring once and the leading ten covering 3.5% to 4%. Material for sequencing was peripheral blood. The sequence derives from a man aged 50 to 60 with acute or convalescent COVID-19. V and J are TRBV3-1 (or the pseudogene TRBV3-2) and TRBJ1-3; D call uncertain. This CDR3 reads CASSQEGESGNTIYF. The CDR3 DNA sequence: TGTGCCAGCAGCCAAGAAGGAGAATCTGGAAACACCATATATTTT.